The 27 T cell receptor beta chains below come from one sample, sequenced in a study of blood T cell repertoires in COVID-19. Profiling relied on immunoSEQ multiplex PCR, and the TCRdb table lists in-frame clones only, not all of them. The data contain approximately 130,000 clones, approximately 83% of them singletons. Sequencing was performed on peripheral blood. The source of these receptors is a woman aged 50 to 60 who had recovered from COVID-19.

The rearrangement links TRBV5-1 to TRBJ2-7, with 11 nucleotides matching TRBD1. The ends lost 0 bases at V and 0 bases at J; junction bases unmatched: 2. The CDR3 consists of 16 residues. In germline, CDR1 is SGHRS, CDR2 YFSETQ. The CDR3, as DNA: TGCGCCAGCAGCTTGGCCGGGACAGGGGGCTCCTACGAGCAGTACTTC. It is translated as CASSLAGTGGSYEQYF.

The chain links TRBV7-6 to TRBJ2-2, with D possibly being TRBD2 (5 bases). V shed 5 bases and J shed 6 bases, with 16 bases lying between them. The CDR3 extends over 15 amino acids. The germline CDR1 and CDR2 sequences are SGHVS and FNYEAQ. The CDR3, as DNA: TGTGCCAGCAGCGAGGGAGCCCGGTGGGCCGGGGAGCTGTTTTTT. This encodes CASSEGARWAGELFF. The full variable domain, in which reference TRBV7-6 and TRBJ2-2 provide the parts outside the CDR3, is GAGVSQSPRYKVTKRGQDVALRCDPISGHVSLYWYRQALGQGPEFLTYFNYEAQQDKSGLPNDRFSAERPEGSISTLTIQRTEQRDSAMYRCASSEGARWAGELFFGEGSRLTVL.

Only a few counts were recorded for this clone. The chain uses TRBV19 and TRBJ1-6; D remains unclear. Trimming removed 3 bases at V and 0 bases at J, with 3 bases between. The CDR3 covers 14 residues. Germline assignment: CDR1 LNHDA and CDR2 SQIVND (reference sequence). The CDR3 spells CASSISSYNSPLHF. The DNA for the CDR3 is TGTGCCAGTAGTATCAGCTCCTATAATTCACCCCTCCACTTT.

The count of this clone is one. The CDR3 sequence: CASRDPGLADIKNIQYF. Written as DNA, the CDR3 is TGTGCCAGCAGGGACCCGGGACTAGCGGACATCAAAAACATTCAGTACTTC. The V call is TRBV2, the J call TRBJ2-4; 11 bases agree with TRBD2. V gave up 6 bases and J gave up 3 bases; unmatched junction bases: 10. Germline V CDR1 and CDR2: SNHLY, FYNNEI. The CDR3 has 17 residues.

This chain joins TRBV6-5 and TRBJ1-2, with 8 bases matching TRBD1. Looked up from germline, CDR1 is MNHEY and CDR2 is SVGAGI. This CDR3 region has 14 residues. V dropped 6 bases and J dropped 8; count of bases not matched to a gene: 11. CDR3 loop: CASRPPGQGGGYTF. The CDR3, as DNA: TGTGCCAGCAGGCCCCCCGGACAGGGAGGAGGCTACACCTTC.

This clone is a singleton in its sample. Other DNA sequences in the sample encode the same CDR3. The chain employs TRBV28 and TRBJ2-7; 9 bases map to TRBD2. In germline, CDR1 is MDHEN, CDR2 SYDVKM. The V gene end was trimmed by 6 bases and the J gene end by 4 bases; junction bases not matched to a gene: 7. CDR3 length equals 14 residues. CDR3 in amino acids: CASSVAGENYEQYF. The DNA of the CDR3 is TGTGCCAGCAGCGTAGCGGGAGAGAATTACGAGCAGTACTTC. Combining the CDR3 with reference TRBV28 and TRBJ2-7 gives the whole variable domain DVKVTQSSRYLVKRTGEKVFLECVQDMDHENMFWYRQDPGLGLRLIYFSYDVKMKEKGDIPEGYSVSREKKERFSLILESASTNQTSMYLCASSVAGENYEQYFGPGTRLTVT.

This chain links TRBV4-2 with TRBJ1-1; D is unresolved. CDR1 is LGHNA and CDR2 is YNFKEQ in the germline V gene. The CDR3 is made up of 12 amino acids. V lost 0 bases to trimming and J lost 11 bases, with 10 bases between them. The CDR3 DNA reads TGTGCCAGCAGCCAAGATGTGAGGCGCGCTTTCTTT. Translated, it gives CASSQDVRRAFF.

This clone turned up a few times. This chain joins TRBV5-1 and TRBJ2-4; TRBD1 might be the D (5 bases). The CDR3 is 15 residues long. Trimming cost V 3 bases and J 8 bases, with 18 bases left between them. Germline CDR1 is SGHRS and CDR2 is YFSETQ. CDR3 sequence reads: CASSSPGFSGDIQYF. CDR3 DNA sequence: TGCGCCAGCAGCTCTCCAGGGTTTTCTGGAGACATTCAGTACTTC.

This chain connects TRBV19 to TRBJ1-5, with 7 bases that match TRBD1. This CDR3 is 16 amino acids long. The germline gives CDR1 LNHDA, CDR2 SQIVND (reference sequence). With 3 bases clipped from V and 5 bases from J, the junction kept 10 bases outside the gene matches. The CDR3 coding sequence is TGTGCCAGTAGTATTGTGGACAGGACTTGGGATCAGCCCCAGCATTTT. Translated, it gives CASSIVDRTWDQPQHF.

Note on this clone: Germline and junction disagree at one end, which may indicate a read error. V gene TRBV11-3 combines with J gene TRBJ1-1; a possible D gene is TRBD1 (5 bases). The CDR3 loop spans 16 amino acids. Germline V lookup: CDR1 SGHNT, CDR2 YENEEA. The CDR3 DNA reads TGTGCCAGCAGCCTAGACGGGGGGGTGGTGGACACTGAAGCTTTCTTT. It yields the protein CASSLDGGVVDTEAFF.

The V and J genes are TRBV5-6 and TRBJ1-1, with 7 bases that match TRBD1. The V gene's germline CDR1 is SGHDT and CDR2 YYEEEE. V shed 2 bases and J 1 base; nucleotides not matched to a gene: 5. This CDR3 contains 15 residues. In DNA form, the CDR3 reads TGTGCCAGCAGCTTCCTGGACAGGCCGAACACTGAAGCTTTCTTT. The encoded protein is CASSFLDRPNTEAFF.

The genes are TRBV19 and TRBJ1-5; the match to TRBD1 covers 9 bases. V trimming: 7 bases; J trimming: 11 bases; junction bases outside the gene matches: 9. The CDR3 covers 13 residues. Germline V gene sequence: CDR1 LNHDA, CDR2 SQIVND (reference sequence). In DNA form, the CDR3 reads TGTGCCAGTACGGGACAGGGCCTCGATGCCCAGCATTTT. Translation gives CASTGQGLDAQHF.

The chain combines TRBV20-1 with TRBJ2-5; D is undetermined. The CDR3 loop spans 11 amino acids. V was shortened by 5 bases and J by 8 bases, with 12 bases between the two germline ends. The V gene's germline CDR1 is DFQATT and CDR2 SNEGSKA (reference sequence). The CDR3 sequence: CSAQIMTTQYF. The CDR3 DNA is TGCAGTGCTCAAATCATGACAACCCAGTACTTC.

The CDR3: CASSLSKTSGGLTDTQYF. The CDR3 nucleotides read TGTGCCAGCAGTTTATCGAAGACTAGCGGGGGCCTCACAGATACGCAGTATTTT. The V call is TRBV27, the J call TRBJ2-3, with 12 bases that match TRBD2. The CDR3 length is 18 residues. Germline CDR1 MNHEY, CDR2 SMNVEV (reference sequence). With 0 bases clipped from V and 2 bases from J, the junction kept 6 bases outside the gene matches.

The rearrangement joins TRBV11-2 to TRBJ2-5, with 10 bases lining up with TRBD1. Trimming cost V 3 bases and J 4 bases; bases outside gene matches: 5. CDR3 length: 15 residues. CDR1 and CDR2 from the germline V gene are SGHAT and FQNNGV. CDR3 region: CASSFARTGGETQYF. In DNA, the CDR3 is TGTGCCAGCAGCTTCGCTCGGACAGGGGGAGAGACCCAGTACTTC.

This chain links TRBV6-6 with TRBJ2-7, with D unresolved. V was clipped by 0 bases and J by 1 base, with 4 bases between them. Looked up from germline, CDR1 is MNHNY and CDR2 is SVGAGI (reference sequence). This CDR3 has 13 amino acids. CDR3 loop: CASSYSRSYEQYF. CDR3 sequence (DNA): TGTGCCAGCAGTTACTCGCGGTCCTACGAGCAGTACTTC.

The chain couples TRBV6-5 to TRBJ1-1, with a weak D call TRBD1 (5 bases). Trimming took 6 bases from V and 5 from J, leaving 13 bases between them. Germline V gene data show CDR1 as MNHEY and CDR2 as SVGAGI. This CDR3 has 13 amino acids. The CDR3 is CASSTVGGTEAFF. The CDR3 DNA reads TGTGCCAGCAGCACCGTGGGGGGGACTGAAGCTTTCTTT.

The gene calls are TRBV6-4 and TRBJ2-3; TRBD2 might be the D (6 bases). From germline, CDR1 is MRHNA and CDR2 SNTAGT. This CDR3 has 14 amino acids. The DNA of the CDR3 is TGTGCATCACGAGCTAGCGCTAGCACAGATACGCAGTATTTT. Amino acids: CASRASASTDTQYF.

The gene calls are TRBV2 and TRBJ1-2; D call uncertain. Trimming cost V 3 bases and J 8 bases, with 13 bases left between them. The CDR3 is made up of 13 amino acids. The germline gives CDR1 SNHLY, CDR2 FYNNEI. CDR3 protein: CASSEAEVSGYTF. The CDR3 coding sequence is TGTGCCAGCAGTGAGGCAGAAGTATCCGGCTACACCTTC.

CDR3 sequence (DNA): TGCAGTGCTAGTGGGCACTCCTACGAGCAGTACTTC. The encoded protein is CSASGHSYEQYF. The chain carries TRBV20-1 and TRBJ2-7; no reliable D call. V lost 3 bases, J lost 0 bases, and 6 bases lay in between. Looked up from germline, CDR1 is DFQATT and CDR2 is SNEGSKA (reference sequence). The CDR3 runs to 12 residues.

The rearrangement links TRBV3-1 (or the pseudogene TRBV3-2) to TRBJ1-4; no clear D gene. Germline V gene sequence: CDR1 LGHDT, CDR2 YNNKEL (reference sequence). Deletions cut 1 base from V and 7 bases from J, with 10 bases between. The CDR3 runs 14 residues. The CDR3 sequence: CASSQALKSEKLFF. CDR3 coding DNA: TGTGCCAGCAGCCAAGCCCTAAAGAGTGAAAAACTGTTTTTT.

There are many counts of this clone. This chain uses TRBV10-2 with TRBJ1-5, with D possibly TRBD1 on 5 matching bases. Trimming shortened V by 4 bases and J by 7 bases, and 23 bases separated the two germline ends. Per the germline V gene, CDR1 is WSHSY and CDR2 is SAAADI. There are 17 residues in the CDR3. CDR3 sequence (DNA): TGCGCCAGCAGTGGTTCGGTAGACGGCTCCGGGGGGCAGCCCCAGCATTTT. It encodes CASSGSVDGSGGQPQHF.

The chain combines TRBV25-1 with TRBJ1-3, with 9 bases lining up with TRBD1. The V gene's germline CDR1 is MGHDK and CDR2 SYGVNS. V lost 6 bases to trimming and J lost 4 bases; unmatched junction nucleotides: 10. This CDR3 spans 16 amino acids. DNA of the CDR3: TGTGCCAGCAGCGAAATGGGACAGGGAGGAGGAAACACCATATATTTT. It yields the protein CASSEMGQGGGNTIYF.

J is TRBJ2-7 and V is TRBV18, with 8 bases fitting TRBD1. Germline V gene data show CDR1 as KGHSH and CDR2 as LQKENI. The CDR3 has 16 residues. The junction had 12 bases not matched to a gene; V was cut back by 3 bases and J by 5 bases. CDR3 protein: CASSPYRRQGTHEQYF. As DNA, the CDR3 is TGTGCCAGCTCACCTTACCGTCGACAGGGGACCCACGAGCAGTACTTC.

The CDR3 region has the DNA TGTGCCAGCAGCCCAGGTCGGTCTGGAAACACCATATATTTT. Residues: CASSPGRSGNTIYF. V and J are TRBV11-2 and TRBJ1-3; D not certain. This CDR3 contains 14 residues. Trimming cost V 5 bases and J 1 base, with 9 bases left between them. CDR1 is SGHAT and CDR2 is FQNNGV in the germline V gene.

This chain connects TRBV5-6 to TRBJ1-2; D might be TRBD1 (6 bases). From germline, CDR1 is SGHDT and CDR2 YYEEEE. The ends were cut back, 4 bases at V and 5 bases at J, with 21 bases in the middle. CDR3 length equals 16 residues. The CDR3 DNA sequence: TGTGCCAGCAGCCCAGGACAGCCGAGTCTTCTTTATGGCTACACCTTC. It is translated as CASSPGQPSLLYGYTF.

The chain uses TRBV4-2 and TRBJ1-2; D is ambiguous. The CDR3 runs 15 residues. The germline V gene has CDR1 LGHNA and CDR2 YNFKEQ. Trimming shortened V by 4 bases and J by 8 bases, and 20 bases separated the two germline ends. In DNA, the CDR3 is TGTGCCAGCAGCCCCAACCCCACCTCGGCGGTAGGCTACACCTTC. The encoded protein is CASSPNPTSAVGYTF.